One sample yielded the 18 T cell receptor beta chains listed below, sequenced in a study of cytomegalovirus exposure and HLA in healthy donors (dated by TCRdb to about 2017). Libraries were made using the immunoSEQ multiplex PCR assay. For the multiplex PCR, a mixture combining 60 forward primers for TCR Vbeta segments and 13 reverse primers for TCR Jbeta segments was used. Sourced from immuneACCESS, this table was stored by TCRdb with only in-frame sequences that have V and J called. A share of the clones is absent; for the studies checked, an unresolved V gene accounts for under half, and the remainder has no known explanation. The sample table contains some 130,000 clones; only one count was recorded for about 82% of them. The ten largest clones take up 1.2% of the sample. The specimen was PBMCs. The receptors were gathered from a boy younger than 18 in good health and CMV-seronegative.

Only one count was recorded for this clone. The chain combines TRBV9 with TRBJ2-3, with D possibly TRBD2 on 5 matching bases. CDR3 length: 15 amino acids. The germline V gene has CDR1 SGDLS and CDR2 YYNGEE. With 1 base removed from V and 2 bases from J, the gap between germline ends came to 11 bases. The CDR3 spells CASSVLAAFTDTQYF. CDR3 coding DNA: TGTGCCAGCAGCGTACTAGCTGCCTTCACAGATACGCAGTATTTT.

This chain uses TRBV4-2 with TRBJ1-5; D ambiguous. Trimming removed 2 bases from V and 5 bases from J, with 10 bases in between. This CDR3 region has 14 residues. Germline V CDR1 and CDR2: LGHNA, YNFKEQ. The CDR3 here is CASSQPEGYQPQHF. In DNA, the CDR3 is TGTGCCAGCAGCCAACCCGAGGGCTATCAGCCCCAGCATTTT.

This chain uses TRBV9 with TRBJ1-5; TRBD1 is a possible D gene (6 bases). This CDR3 is built from 13 residues. CDR1 SGDLS and CDR2 YYNGEE come from the germline V gene. Trimming left V 4 bases short and J 5 bases short, with 10 bases between. The CDR3: CASSRDIDQPQHF. In DNA, the CDR3 is TGTGCCAGCAGCCGGGACATCGATCAGCCCCAGCATTTT. The full variable domain, completed using reference TRBV9 and TRBJ1-5, is DSGVTQTPKHLITATGQRVTLRCSPRSGDLSVYWYQQSLDQGLQFLIQYYNGEERAKGNILERFSAQQFPDLHSELNLSSLELGDSALYFCASSRDIDQPQHFGDGTRLSIL.

The J gene is TRBJ1-5, the V gene TRBV5-8; D uncertain. The V gene's germline CDR1 is SGHTS and CDR2 YDEGEE. The CDR3 is 12 amino acids. Trimming pared 4 bases from V and 2 bases from J, leaving 4 bases between. CDR3 region: CASSLRNQPQHF. CDR3 DNA sequence: TGTGCCAGCAGCCTCCGCAATCAGCCCCAGCATTTT.

The chain recombines TRBV6-5 with TRBJ1-2, with D uncertain. The V end lost 5 bases, the J end lost 10 bases, and 20 bases lay between the germline ends. CDR1 MNHEY and CDR2 SVGAGI come from the germline V gene. The CDR3 is 14 residues long. The CDR3 DNA follows: TGTGCCAGCAGTACCGCGGAGACTCATACGGACTACACCTTC. Translated, it gives CASSTAETHTDYTF.

The genes are TRBV4-1 and TRBJ2-7; perhaps TRBD2 as D (6 bases). The CDR3 covers 13 residues. Trimming pared 1 base from V and 5 bases from J, leaving 9 bases between. Germline CDR1 is MGHRA and CDR2 is YSYEKL. The CDR3 is CASSQGASDEQYF. In DNA, the CDR3 is TGCGCCAGCAGCCAAGGGGCTAGCGACGAGCAGTACTTC.

This chain joins TRBV11-3 and TRBJ1-1; 10 bases are a match to TRBD1. Losses at the gene ends were 4 bases for V and 8 bases for J; bases not matched to a gene: 7. CDR1 and CDR2 (germline): SGHNT, YENEEA. This CDR3 is 14 amino acids long. CDR3 DNA: TGTGCCAGCAGCTCCGCATGGGACAGGGGAGAAGCTTTCTTT. Translating it yields CASSSAWDRGEAFF.

This chain uses TRBV30 with TRBJ2-7; 9 nucleotides line up with TRBD2. From germline, CDR1 is GTSNPN and CDR2 SVGIG (reference sequence). The CDR3 totals 14 residues. Unmatched junction bases numbered 4, after V lost 4 bases and J lost 0 bases. The chain's CDR3 is CAWKRLADSYEQYF. CDR3 nucleotide sequence: TGTGCCTGGAAACGACTAGCGGACTCCTACGAGCAGTACTTC.

V usage is TRBV30 and J usage is TRBJ1-5; 8 bases fit TRBD1. The ends lost 2 bases at V and 3 bases at J; junction bases unmatched: 3. CDR1 is GTSNPN and CDR2 is SVGIG in the germline V gene (reference sequence). The CDR3 totals 14 residues. As DNA, the CDR3 is TGTGCCTGGAGTAGGGGACAGGTCAATCAGCCCCAGCATTTT. This gives the protein CAWSRGQVNQPQHF.

This clone appeared a few times. This chain links TRBV5-4 with TRBJ2-5; 12 nucleotides match TRBD2. The J call is in doubt because the DNA end fits TRBJ2-7 better. CDR3 length: 14 residues. CDR1 is SGHNT and CDR2 is YYREEE in the germline V gene (reference sequence). The CDR3 bases are TGTGCCAGCAGCGGGACTAGCGGGTCCTACGAGCAGTACTTC. As protein: CASSGTSGSYEQYF.

The V call is TRBV6-1, the J call TRBJ2-1; weak D call: TRBD2 (6 bases). With 8 bases removed from V and 5 bases from J, the gap between germline ends came to 16 bases. The CDR3 extends over 14 amino acids. Germline V gene sequence: CDR1 MNHNS, CDR2 SASEGT. CDR3 sequence: CASGGLGENNEQFF. CDR3 sequence (DNA): TGTGCCAGCGGGGGACTGGGGGAAAACAATGAGCAGTTCTTC.

The chain joins TRBV27 to TRBJ2-5, with 8 bases lining up with TRBD1. The end of the DNA aligns better with TRBJ2-7, so the J call may be wrong. Germline CDR1 is MNHEY and CDR2 is SMNVEV (reference sequence). This CDR3 has 14 amino acids. The CDR3 is CASSPLRDRNEQYF. CDR3 DNA: TGTGCCAGCAGTCCACTCCGGGACAGGAACGAGCAGTACTTC.

The rearrangement links TRBV5-1 to TRBJ2-3, with 8 positions matching TRBD1. There are 14 residues in the CDR3. Germline V gives CDR1 SGHRS, CDR2 YFSETQ. After removal of 4 bases from V and 5 bases from J, the junction contained 6 bases not matched to a gene. This CDR3 reads CASSVGQGGDTQYF. The CDR3 region has the DNA TGCGCCAGCAGCGTCGGACAGGGTGGAGATACGCAGTATTTT.

The rearrangement uses TRBV7-2 and TRBJ1-4; 7 bases are a match to TRBD1. The V gene end was trimmed by 1 base and the J gene end by 8 bases; junction bases not matched to a gene: 4. Looked up from germline, CDR1 is SGHTA and CDR2 is FQGNSA. The CDR3 consists of 14 residues. The CDR3 protein is CASSLGRGLEKLFF. The DNA for the CDR3 is TGTGCCAGCAGCTTAGGGAGGGGGCTGGAAAAACTGTTTTTT.

V is TRBV9 and J is TRBJ2-1; 8 bases fit TRBD1. Losses at the gene ends were 4 bases for V and 7 bases for J; bases not matched to a gene: 22. There are 19 residues in the CDR3. Germline CDR1 and CDR2: SGDLS and YYNGEE. CDR3 nucleotides: TGTGCCAGCAGCCTAAATGTGGACAGGGTTCTGGGCTCTCCGAATGAGCAGTTCTTC. This translates into CASSLNVDRVLGSPNEQFF. Variable domain in full (rest from reference TRBV9 and TRBJ2-1): DSGVTQTPKHLITATGQRVTLRCSPRSGDLSVYWYQQSLDQGLQFLIQYYNGEERAKGNILERFSAQQFPDLHSELNLSSLELGDSALYFCASSLNVDRVLGSPNEQFFGPGTRLTVL.

The chain joins TRBV5-8 to TRBJ1-5; D call uncertain. V shed 0 bases and J shed 4 bases, with 8 bases lying between them. The germline gives CDR1 SGHTS, CDR2 YDEGEE. The CDR3 is made up of 14 amino acids. Here the CDR3 reads CASSLGLINQPQHF. In DNA, the CDR3 is TGTGCCAGCAGCTTGGGACTGATTAATCAGCCCCAGCATTTT.

This clone was detected once. J is TRBJ2-1 and V is TRBV27; 13 positions match TRBD2. V shed 7 bases and J 8 bases; nucleotides not matched to a gene: 8. Germline V gene data show CDR1 as MNHEY and CDR2 as SMNVEV (reference sequence). The CDR3 length is 15 residues. CDR3 nucleotide sequence: TGTGCCAGCACAGGACTAGCGGGAGCGGTGTATGAGCAGTTCTTC. Translation gives CASTGLAGAVYEQFF.

The chain recombines TRBV7-6 with TRBJ1-5; D gene ambiguous. The CDR3 spans 14 residues. V was trimmed by 1 base and J by 5 bases, leaving 9 bases between them. CDR1 SGHVS and CDR2 FNYEAQ come from the germline V gene. CDR3 sequence: CASSLGEGYQPQHF. The CDR3 bases are TGTGCCAGCAGCTTAGGGGAGGGTTATCAGCCCCAGCATTTT.